These 15 T cell receptor beta chains were all obtained from the same sample, sequenced in a study of shared clonotypes between healthy human individuals. Libraries were prepared by immunoSEQ multiplex PCR; TCRdb keeps only in-frame clonotypes and omits some of them. The sample has 660,000 or so clones; approximately 96% are singletons. Terminally differentiated effector memory CD45RA+ cells were excluded from the naive CD8 cells, which were CD45RO-negative and positively selected for CCR7. The sample comprised naive CD8+ T cells sorted from blood. These receptors all come from a woman under 40 in good health.

The V gene is TRBV7-6, the J gene TRBJ2-7, with D perhaps being TRBD1 or TRBD2 (5 bases each). This CDR3 has 12 amino acids. Germline-derived CDR1 and CDR2 are SGHVS and FNYEAQ. V was cut by 4 bases and J by 5 bases, with 9 bases left in between. CDR3 amino acids: CASSSMGDEQYF. The CDR3, as DNA: TGTGCCAGCAGCTCCATGGGGGACGAGCAGTACTTC.

The CDR3 sequence: CASSLSSGSVGEQFF. CDR3 DNA: TGTGCCAGCAGTTTATCTAGCGGGAGTGTCGGTGAGCAGTTCTTC. The chain has TRBV27 and TRBJ2-1; TRBD2 matches 9 bases. The germline V gene encodes CDR1 MNHEY and CDR2 SMNVEV (reference sequence). The CDR3 extends over 15 amino acids. Trimming took 0 bases from V and 9 from J; bases not matched to a gene: 6.

The gene calls are TRBV9 and TRBJ2-2; tentative D call: TRBD2 (5 bases). Trimming took off 0 bases at V and 6 bases at J, with 15 bases between the two ends. This CDR3 is built from 16 residues. Germline V gives CDR1 SGDLS, CDR2 YYNGEE. DNA of the CDR3: TGTGCCAGCAGCGTAGGAGTGGGAGAGAGGGCCGGGGAGCTGTTTTTT. It yields the protein CASSVGVGERAGELFF. The variable domain in full, completed from reference TRBV9 and TRBJ2-2, reads DSGVTQTPKHLITATGQRVTLRCSPRSGDLSVYWYQQSLDQGLQFLIQYYNGEERAKGNILERFSAQQFPDLHSELNLSSLELGDSALYFCASSVGVGERAGELFFGEGSRLTVL.

The V gene is TRBV7-9, the J gene TRBJ2-1; 12 nucleotides line up with TRBD2. In germline, CDR1 is SEHNR, CDR2 FQNEAQ (reference sequence). This CDR3 region has 13 residues. V shed 2 bases, J shed 14 bases, and the junction held 4 bases outside the gene matches. The chain's CDR3 is CASSLKASGREFF. In DNA form, the CDR3 reads TGTGCCAGCAGCTTAAAGGCTAGCGGGAGGGAGTTCTTC.

The rearrangement links TRBV27 to TRBJ1-1; D gene ambiguous. V was trimmed by 5 bases and J by 1 base, leaving 11 bases between them. This CDR3 has 14 amino acids. Per the germline V gene, CDR1 is MNHEY and CDR2 is SMNVEV (reference sequence). CDR3 region: CASSTSPGNTEAFF. In nucleotides, the CDR3 is TGTGCCAGCAGTACTTCCCCTGGGAACACTGAAGCTTTCTTT.

As regards this clone: The germline gene is not matched at one end of the junction; a read error may be the cause. The chain has TRBV28 and TRBJ2-4; D call uncertain. The CDR3 consists of 12 residues. Germline V gene sequence: CDR1 MDHEN, CDR2 SYDVKM. CDR3 region: CASSQNSPPASF. CDR3 bases: TGTGCCAGCAGCCAGAATAGCCCCCCCGCTTCCTTC.

With regard to this clone: Other DNA sequences of this sample code for an identical CDR3. The chain combines TRBV6-5 with TRBJ2-7, with unresolved D. The CDR3 has 13 residues. The V end was cut by 5 bases, the J end by 1 base, with 9 bases between. The germline gives CDR1 MNHEY, CDR2 SVGAGI. This CDR3 is CASSEGSSYEQYF. The CDR3 coding sequence is TGTGCCAGCAGTGAAGGGTCATCCTACGAGCAGTACTTC.

The V and J genes are TRBV25-1 and TRBJ1-6; D gene unclear. CDR1 MGHDK and CDR2 SYGVNS come from the germline V gene. This CDR3 region has 16 residues. Trimming removed 1 base at V and 0 bases at J, with 7 bases between. Here the CDR3 reads CASSELWSSYNSPLHF. For the CDR3, the DNA is TGTGCCAGCAGTGAATTGTGGAGCTCCTATAATTCACCCCTCCACTTT. The variable domain in full, completed from reference TRBV25-1 and TRBJ1-6, reads EADIYQTPRYLVIGTGKKITLECSQTMGHDKMYWYQQDPGMELHLIHYSYGVNSTEKGDLSSESTVSRIRTEHFPLTLESARPSHTSQYLCASSELWSSYNSPLHFGNGTRLTVT.

The rearrangement joins TRBV19 to TRBJ2-2; D not certain. V shed 1 base and J shed 3 bases, with 6 bases lying between them. CDR1 and CDR2 from the germline V gene are LNHDA and SQIVND (reference sequence). This CDR3 has 14 residues. DNA for the CDR3: TGTGCCAGTAGTATAGGGGTGTACACCGGGGAGCTGTTTTTT. Protein sequence: CASSIGVYTGELFF.

The gene calls are TRBV28 and TRBJ2-7; D gene uncertain. Germline CDR1 is MDHEN and CDR2 is SYDVKM. V lost 3 bases to trimming and J lost 1 base, with 13 bases between them. The CDR3 consists of 15 residues. The CDR3 spells CASSLIRLGSYEQYF. The CDR3 DNA is TGTGCCAGCAGTTTGATTAGATTGGGGTCCTACGAGCAGTACTTC. The full variable domain, completed using reference TRBV28 and TRBJ2-7, is DVKVTQSSRYLVKRTGEKVFLECVQDMDHENMFWYRQDPGLGLRLIYFSYDVKMKEKGDIPEGYSVSREKKERFSLILESASTNQTSMYLCASSLIRLGSYEQYFGPGTRLTVT.

This rearrangement joins TRBV10-2 to TRBJ2-7; D not resolved. The germline V gene encodes CDR1 WSHSY and CDR2 SAAADI. The CDR3 length is 14 residues. Trimming took 3 bases from V and 3 from J, leaving 12 bases between them. CDR3 DNA: TGCGCCAGCAGTGATGTAGACATATTCTACGAGCAGTACTTC. Its translation: CASSDVDIFYEQYF.

The V gene is TRBV7-9, the J gene TRBJ1-2; TRBD1 matches 7 bases. Germline V gene data show CDR1 as SEHNR and CDR2 as FQNEAQ (reference sequence). The CDR3 is 13 residues long. V trimming: 5 bases; J trimming: 6 bases; junction bases outside the gene matches: 6. This CDR3 reads CASSKDRQDGYTF. DNA of the CDR3: TGTGCCAGCAGCAAGGACAGGCAGGATGGCTACACCTTC.

This sequence joins TRBV7-8 and TRBJ2-3; 8 positions agree with TRBD2. J was trimmed by 5 bases and V by 2 bases; bases with no gene match: 9. CDR3 length: 16 residues. CDR1 and CDR2 (germline): SGHVS, FQNEAQ. The CDR3: CASSLLTGGMKDTQYF. As DNA, the CDR3 is TGTGCCAGCAGCTTACTTACGGGAGGGATGAAAGATACGCAGTATTTT. The full variable domain, in which reference TRBV7-8 and TRBJ2-3 provide the parts outside the CDR3, is GAGVSQSPRYKVAKRGQDVALRCDPISGHVSLFWYQQALGQGPEFLTYFQNEAQLDKSGLPSDRFFAERPEGSVSTLKIQRTQQEDSAVYLCASSLLTGGMKDTQYFGPGTRLTVL.

About this clone: This sample also contains other DNA sequences that code for the same CDR3. CDR3 loop: CASSEIGSNQPQHF. The CDR3 nucleotides read TGTGCCAGCAGTGAAATAGGTAGCAATCAGCCCCAGCATTTT. The chain joins TRBV6-1 to TRBJ1-5; no definite D call. CDR3 length equals 14 residues. Trimming took 2 bases from V and 0 from J, leaving 5 bases between them. Germline V gene data show CDR1 as MNHNS and CDR2 as SASEGT.

This clone was seen a handful of times. In the same sample, other DNA sequences code for this CDR3. V gene TRBV5-1 combines with J gene TRBJ2-7; 11 bases agree with TRBD2. There are 14 residues in the CDR3. Germline CDR1 reads SGHRS; CDR2 reads YFSETQ. The V segment lost 1 base and the J segment 4 bases; nucleotides outside the gene matches: 1. CDR3 in DNA: TGCGCCAGCAGCTTGACTAGCGGGAGTTACGAGCAGTACTTC. Encoded protein: CASSLTSGSYEQYF.